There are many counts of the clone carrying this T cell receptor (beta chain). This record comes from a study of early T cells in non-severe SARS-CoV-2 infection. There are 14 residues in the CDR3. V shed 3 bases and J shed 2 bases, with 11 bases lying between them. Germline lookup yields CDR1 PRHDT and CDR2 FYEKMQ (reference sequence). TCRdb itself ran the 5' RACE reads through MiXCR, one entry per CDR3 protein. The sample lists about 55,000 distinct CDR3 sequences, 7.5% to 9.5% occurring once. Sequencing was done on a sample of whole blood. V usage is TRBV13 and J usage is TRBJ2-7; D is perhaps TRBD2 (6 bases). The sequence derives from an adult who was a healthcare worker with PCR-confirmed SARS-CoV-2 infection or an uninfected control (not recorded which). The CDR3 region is CASSFSGDTYEQYF. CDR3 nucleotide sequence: TGTGCCAGCAGCTTTTCGGGAGACACCTACGAGCAGTACTTC.